This paragraph reports one TCR beta chain. Primers: 60 V beta forward and 13 J beta reverse. The assay was immunoSEQ multiplex PCR, and TCRdb's table has in-frame clones only and misses some. The repertoire has tens of thousands of clones, 80% to 90% of them found once; the top ten carry approximately 2.4%. The data stem from a study of glioma-infiltrating T cells after dendritic cell vaccination. Noted time point: after dendritic cell vaccination, including at tumor progression/relapse. Selection required adequate fresh-frozen tumor tissue plus more than two years' survival data. The origin of this receptor is a human donor with glioblastoma. Sequences were derived from blood, sampled after dendritic cell vaccination.

CDR3 sequence reads: CASSPGQGETDTQYF. The CDR3, as DNA: TGTGCCAGCTCACCAGGACAGGGTGAGACAGATACGCAGTATTTT. The chain is built from TRBV18 and TRBJ2-3; 8 nucleotides match TRBD1. CDR1 is KGHSH and CDR2 is LQKENI in the germline V gene. CDR3 length: 15 residues. The trim removed 2 bases at V and 3 bases at J, leaving 4 bases unmatched.